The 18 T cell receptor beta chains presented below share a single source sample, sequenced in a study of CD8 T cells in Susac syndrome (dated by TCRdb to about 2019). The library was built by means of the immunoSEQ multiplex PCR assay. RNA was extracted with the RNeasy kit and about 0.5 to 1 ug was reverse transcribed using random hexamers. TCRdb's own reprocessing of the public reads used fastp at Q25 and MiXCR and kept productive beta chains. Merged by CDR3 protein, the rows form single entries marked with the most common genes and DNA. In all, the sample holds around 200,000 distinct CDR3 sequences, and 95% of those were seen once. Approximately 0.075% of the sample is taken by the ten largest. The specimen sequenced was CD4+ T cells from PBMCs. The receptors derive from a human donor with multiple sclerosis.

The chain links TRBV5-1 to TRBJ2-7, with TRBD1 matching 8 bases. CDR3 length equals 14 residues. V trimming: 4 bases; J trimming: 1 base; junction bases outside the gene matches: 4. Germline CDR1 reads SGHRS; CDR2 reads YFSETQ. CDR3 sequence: CASSVWTGSYEQYV. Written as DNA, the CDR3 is TGCGCCAGCAGCGTATGGACAGGGTCCTACGAGCAGTACGTC.

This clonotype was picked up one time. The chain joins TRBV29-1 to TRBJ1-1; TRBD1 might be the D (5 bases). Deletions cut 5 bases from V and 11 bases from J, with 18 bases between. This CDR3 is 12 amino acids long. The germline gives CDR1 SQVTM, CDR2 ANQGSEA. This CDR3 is CSVSGDQMAAFF. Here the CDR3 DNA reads TGCAGCGTTAGCGGGGACCAGATGGCTGCTTTCTTT.

CDR3 DNA sequence: TGTGCCAGCAGCTTATCTCCGATTAGAGACATTCAGTACTTC. This translates into CASSLSPIRDIQYF. The genes are TRBV11-2 and TRBJ2-4, with no clear D. In germline, CDR1 is SGHAT, CDR2 FQNNGV. This CDR3 has 14 amino acids. The V end was cut by 2 bases, the J end by 8 bases, with 13 bases between.

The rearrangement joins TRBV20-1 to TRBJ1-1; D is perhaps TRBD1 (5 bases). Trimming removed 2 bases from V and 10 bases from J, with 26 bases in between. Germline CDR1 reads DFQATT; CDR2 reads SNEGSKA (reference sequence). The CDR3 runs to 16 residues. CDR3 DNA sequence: TGCAGTGCTAGACCCTGGGGGAGGGATCCTGCTTTGCGAGCTTTCTTT. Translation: CSARPWGRDPALRAFF.

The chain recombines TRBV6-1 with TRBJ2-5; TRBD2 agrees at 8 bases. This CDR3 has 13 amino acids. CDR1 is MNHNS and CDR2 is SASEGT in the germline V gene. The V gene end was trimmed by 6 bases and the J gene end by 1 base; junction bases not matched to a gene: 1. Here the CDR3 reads CASRLAAQETQYF. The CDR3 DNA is TGTGCCAGCAGACTAGCGGCCCAAGAGACCCAGTACTTC.

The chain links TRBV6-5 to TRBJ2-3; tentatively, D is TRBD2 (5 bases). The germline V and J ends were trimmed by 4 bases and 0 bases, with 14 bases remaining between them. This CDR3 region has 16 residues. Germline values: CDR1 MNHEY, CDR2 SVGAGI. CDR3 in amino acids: CASSLGGGSSTDTQYF. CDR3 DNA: TGTGCCAGCAGTTTAGGCGGCGGGTCAAGCACAGATACGCAGTATTTT.

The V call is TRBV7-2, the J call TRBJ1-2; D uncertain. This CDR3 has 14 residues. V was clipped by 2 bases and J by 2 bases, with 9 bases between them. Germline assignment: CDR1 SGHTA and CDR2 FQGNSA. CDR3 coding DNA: TGTGCCAGCAGCTTATGGCACACCAACTATGGCTACACCTTC. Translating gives CASSLWHTNYGYTF.

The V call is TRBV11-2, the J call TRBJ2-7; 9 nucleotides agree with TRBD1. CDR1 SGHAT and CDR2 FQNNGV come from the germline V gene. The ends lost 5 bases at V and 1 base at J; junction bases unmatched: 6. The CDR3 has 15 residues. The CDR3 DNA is TGTGCCAGCAGCGGGGGACAGGGACCATCCTACGAGCAGTACGTC. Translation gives CASSGGQGPSYEQYV.

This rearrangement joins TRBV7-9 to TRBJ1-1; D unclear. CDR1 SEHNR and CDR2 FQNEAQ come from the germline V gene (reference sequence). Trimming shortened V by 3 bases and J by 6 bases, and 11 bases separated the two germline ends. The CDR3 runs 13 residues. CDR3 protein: CASSFSNAPEAFF. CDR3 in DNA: TGTGCCAGCAGCTTTTCGAACGCCCCTGAAGCTTTCTTT.

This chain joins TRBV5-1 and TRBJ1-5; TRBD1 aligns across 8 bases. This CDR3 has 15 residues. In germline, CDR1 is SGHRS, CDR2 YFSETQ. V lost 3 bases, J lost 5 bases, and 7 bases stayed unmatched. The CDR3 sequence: CASSWGAGGDQPQHF. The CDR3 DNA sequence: TGCGCCAGCAGCTGGGGGGCAGGGGGCGATCAGCCCCAGCATTTT.

CDR3 nucleotides: TGTGCCAGTAGACAGACCCCGAGGGAGACCCAGTACTTC. Encoded protein: CASRQTPRETQYF. The V call is TRBV27, the J call TRBJ2-5; possible D gene TRBD1, 5 bases. This CDR3 spans 13 amino acids. With 9 bases removed from V and 5 bases from J, the gap between germline ends came to 16 bases. The germline V gene has CDR1 MNHEY and CDR2 SMNVEV (reference sequence).

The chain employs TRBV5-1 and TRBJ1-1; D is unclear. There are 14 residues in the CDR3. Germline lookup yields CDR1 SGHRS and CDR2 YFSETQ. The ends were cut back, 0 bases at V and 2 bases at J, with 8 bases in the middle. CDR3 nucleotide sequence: TGCGCCAGCAGCTTGGTTAGAGGCAACACTGAAGCTTTCTTT. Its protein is CASSLVRGNTEAFF. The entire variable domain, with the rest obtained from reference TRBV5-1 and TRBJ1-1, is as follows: KAGVTQTPRYLIKTRGQQVTLSCSPISGHRSVSWYQQTPGQGLQFLFEYFSETQRNKGNFPGRFSGRQFSNSRSEMNVSTLELGDSALYLCASSLVRGNTEAFFGQGTRLTVV.

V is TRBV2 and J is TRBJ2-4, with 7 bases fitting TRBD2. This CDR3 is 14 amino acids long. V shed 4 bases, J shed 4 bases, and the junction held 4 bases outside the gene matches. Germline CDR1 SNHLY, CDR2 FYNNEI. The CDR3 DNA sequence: TGTGCCAGCAGTGTAGGGCGGGGGAAAAACATTCAGTACTTC. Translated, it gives CASSVGRGKNIQYF. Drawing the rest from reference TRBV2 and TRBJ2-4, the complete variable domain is EPEVTQTPSHQVTQMGQEVILRCVPISNHLYFYWYRQILGQKVEFLVSFYNNEISEKSEIFDDQFSVERPDGSNFTLKIRSTKLEDSAMYFCASSVGRGKNIQYFGAGTRLSVL.

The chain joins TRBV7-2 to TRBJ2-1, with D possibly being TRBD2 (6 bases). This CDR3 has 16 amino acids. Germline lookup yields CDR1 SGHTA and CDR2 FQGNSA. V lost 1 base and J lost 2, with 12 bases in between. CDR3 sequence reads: CASSLGQRVTYNEQFF. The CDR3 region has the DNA TGTGCCAGCAGCTTAGGGCAGCGGGTAACCTACAATGAGCAGTTCTTC.

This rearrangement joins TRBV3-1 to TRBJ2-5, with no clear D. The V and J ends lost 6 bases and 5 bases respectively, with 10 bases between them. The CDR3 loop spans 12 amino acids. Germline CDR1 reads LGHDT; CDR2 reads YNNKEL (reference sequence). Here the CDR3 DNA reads TGTGCCAGCAGTCCGGGCCCGGAGACCCAGTACTTC. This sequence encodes CASSPGPETQYF.

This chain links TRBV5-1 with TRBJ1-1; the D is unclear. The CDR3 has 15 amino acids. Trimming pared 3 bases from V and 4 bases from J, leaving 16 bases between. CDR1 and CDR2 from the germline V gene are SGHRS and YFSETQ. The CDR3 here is CASSSSLSLGTEAFF. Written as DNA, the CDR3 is TGCGCCAGCAGCTCATCACTGTCGCTCGGCACTGAAGCTTTCTTT.

The CDR3 sequence is CASSRGAEQYF. CDR3 coding DNA: TGTGCCAGCAGCCGTGGGGCCGAGCAGTACTTC. The rearrangement uses TRBV11-2 and TRBJ2-7, with D tentatively TRBD1 (5 bases). V was cut by 5 bases and J by 6 bases, with 8 bases left in between. Germline V lookup: CDR1 SGHAT, CDR2 FQNNGV. This CDR3 comprises 11 residues.

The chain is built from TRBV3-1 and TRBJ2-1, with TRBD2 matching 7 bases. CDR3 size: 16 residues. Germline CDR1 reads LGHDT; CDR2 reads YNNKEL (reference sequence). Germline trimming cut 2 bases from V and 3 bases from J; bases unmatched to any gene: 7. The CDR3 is CASSQLWGGDYNEQFF. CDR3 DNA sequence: TGTGCCAGCAGCCAACTTTGGGGGGGTGACTACAATGAGCAGTTCTTC.